The clone carrying this TCR beta chain is medium-sized by share. Its antigen is unidentified. This sample was included in a study of cytomegalovirus exposure and HLA in healthy donors. Study-level findings and limits: Common viral pathogens were later found to be apparently linked to several of the most significant clusters.

CDR1 MRHNA and CDR2 SNTAGT come from the germline V gene. J was trimmed by 0 bases and V by 4 bases; bases with no gene match: 1. The CDR3 covers 15 residues. The study ran its PCR with 60 Vbeta and 13 Jbeta primers. Here immunoSEQ multiplex PCR was the method, and the copy in TCRdb shows in-frame clones only, minus some. This sample has about 110,000 clones; 60% to 80% occur once, and the top ten carry approximately 0.8%. At collection, donors were nominally healthy, but unrecorded immune exposures were probable. This clonotype was sampled from a boy younger than 18 in good health and CMV-seronegative. Sequenced material: PBMCs. V and J are TRBV6-4 and TRBJ2-1; 9 bases agree with TRBD2. CDR3 region: CASSVSGSSYNEQFF. The CDR3, as DNA: TGTGCCAGCAGTGTTAGCGGGAGCTCCTACAATGAGCAGTTCTTC.